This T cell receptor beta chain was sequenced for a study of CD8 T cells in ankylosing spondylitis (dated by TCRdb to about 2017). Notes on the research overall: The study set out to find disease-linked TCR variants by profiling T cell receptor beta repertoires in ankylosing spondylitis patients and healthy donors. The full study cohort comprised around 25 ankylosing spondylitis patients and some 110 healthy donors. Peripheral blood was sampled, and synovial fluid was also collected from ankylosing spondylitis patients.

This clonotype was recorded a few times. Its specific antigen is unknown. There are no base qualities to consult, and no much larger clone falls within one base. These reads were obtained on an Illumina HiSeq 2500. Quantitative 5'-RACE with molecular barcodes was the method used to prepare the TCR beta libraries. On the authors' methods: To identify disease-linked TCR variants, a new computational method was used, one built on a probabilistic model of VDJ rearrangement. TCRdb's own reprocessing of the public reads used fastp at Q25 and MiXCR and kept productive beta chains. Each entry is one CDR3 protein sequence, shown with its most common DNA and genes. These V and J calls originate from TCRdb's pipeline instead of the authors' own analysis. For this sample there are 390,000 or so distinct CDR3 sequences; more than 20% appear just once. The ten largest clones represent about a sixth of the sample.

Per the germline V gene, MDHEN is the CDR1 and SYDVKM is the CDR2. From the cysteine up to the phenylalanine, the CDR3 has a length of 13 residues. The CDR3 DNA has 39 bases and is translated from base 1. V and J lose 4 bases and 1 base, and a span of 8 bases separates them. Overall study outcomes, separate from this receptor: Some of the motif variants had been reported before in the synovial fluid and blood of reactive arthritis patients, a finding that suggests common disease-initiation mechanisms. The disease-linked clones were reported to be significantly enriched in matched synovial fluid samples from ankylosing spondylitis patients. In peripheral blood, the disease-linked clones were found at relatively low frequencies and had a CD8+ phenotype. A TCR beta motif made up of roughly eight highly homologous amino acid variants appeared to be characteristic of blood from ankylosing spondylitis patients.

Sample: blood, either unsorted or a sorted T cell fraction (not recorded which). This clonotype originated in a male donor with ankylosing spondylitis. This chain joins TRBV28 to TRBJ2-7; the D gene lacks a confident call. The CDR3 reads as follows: CASSSTSSYEQYF. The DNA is TGTGCCAGCAGTTCCACAAGTTCCTACGAGCAGTACTTC.